This T cell receptor (beta chain) comes out of a study of T cell repertoires in ileal Crohn's disease. Study context: All patients had surgery for stricturing (about 61%) or penetrating (about 39%) disease. Postoperative therapy was given to about half: some eleven thiopurines, 18 anti-TNF agents. Findings and limits, study-wide: Clonal expansions were more frequent in active smokers than non-smokers at surgery. Endoscopic recurrence occurred in every patient whose clonality exceeded 26.8%.

This clone is a singleton in its sample. What it binds is unknown. There are 14 residues in the CDR3. Germline CDR1 and CDR2: SGHVS and FNYEAQ. The V end lost 4 bases, the J end lost 4 bases, and 12 bases lay between the germline ends. The assay was immunoSEQ multiplex PCR, and TCRdb's table has in-frame clones only and misses some. The data show some 1,700 clones, more than 80% seen once. The V call is TRBV7-6, the J call TRBJ2-3; D is possibly TRBD2 (5 bases). The sequencing sample was made of ileal tissue. The receptor comes from an adult with Crohn's disease. Written as DNA, the CDR3 is TGTGCCAGCAGCTCTGGGGAGCAGGCAGATACGCAGTATTTT. Protein product: CASSSGEQADTQYF.